These 2 T cell receptor beta chains were all obtained from the same sample, sequenced in a study of blood T cell repertoires in COVID-19. Assay used: immunoSEQ multiplex PCR; TCRdb lists only in-frame clones, some missing. Among 450,000 or so clones, about 91% were seen once, and the ten largest hold less than 2%. Sequencing used peripheral blood. The receptors were gathered from a woman aged 40 to 50 with COVID-19, enrolled during active disease.

The chain links TRBV5-5 to TRBJ2-5; 13 bases are shared with TRBD2. The germline V gene has CDR1 SGHKS and CDR2 YYEKEE (reference sequence). Losses at the gene ends were 4 bases for V and 5 bases for J; bases not matched to a gene: 5. CDR3 length: 15 residues. The CDR3 nucleotides are TGTGCCAGCAGCCCTACACTAGCGGGGGGGGAGACCCAGTACTTC. This encodes CASSPTLAGGETQYF. Combining the CDR3 with reference TRBV5-5 and TRBJ2-5 gives the whole variable domain DAGVTQSPTHLIKTRGQQVTLRCSPISGHKSVSWYQQVLGQGPQFIFQYYEKEERGRGNFPDRFSARQFPNYSSELNVNALLLGDSALYLCASSPTLAGGETQYFGPGTRLLVL.

Here the CDR3 reads CASSLVERLNTEAFF. In DNA, the CDR3 is TGCGCCAGCAGCTTGGTCGAGCGGTTGAACACTGAAGCTTTCTTT. The rearrangement links TRBV5-1 to TRBJ1-1; D remains ambiguous. CDR1 and CDR2 (germline): SGHRS, YFSETQ. CDR3 length equals 15 residues. V was cut by 0 bases and J by 0 bases, with 9 bases left in between.